The next 8 T cell receptor beta chains were all read from a single sample in a study of Tregs in tolerant kidney transplant recipients. Clones were read by immunoSEQ multiplex PCR, and TCRdb kept only the in-frame ones, dropping some. The sample table sets out about 52,000 clones. Source: CD4+ T cells from blood, taken before the transplant. The receptors stem from a human donor who received a combined kidney and bone marrow transplant.

In regard to this clone: Read coverage stops 3 residues before the CDR3 terminus; the germline J gene supplies the remainder. The chain is built from TRBV6-1 and TRBJ2-5; 9 positions agree with TRBD2. CDR1 and CDR2 from the germline V gene are MNHNS and SASEGT. Trimming cost V 0 bases and J 7 bases; bases outside gene matches: 6. CDR3 length: 15 amino acids. The sequenced part of the CDR3 DNA is TGTGCCAGCAGTGAAGCCCCTAGCGGGGACCGGACC. Its protein is CASSEAPSGDRT. The full CDR3 protein is CASSEAPSGDRTQYF.

Concerning this clone: The missing CDR3 end, 3 residues past where the read stops, is filled in from the germline J gene. The chain joins TRBV18 to TRBJ2-5, with D possibly being TRBD1 (5 bases). Germline values: CDR1 KGHSH, CDR2 LQKENI. V gave up 1 base and J gave up 5 bases, with 14 bases separating them. CDR3 length: 15 residues. Incomplete CDR3 DNA: TGTGCCAGCTCACCACTCCCACAGGCATACGAGACC. Residues: CASSPLPQAYET. The whole CDR3 is CASSPLPQAYETQYF. Variable domain in full (rest from reference TRBV18 and TRBJ2-5): NAGVMQNPRHLVRRRGQEARLRCSPMKGHSHVYWYRQLPEEGLKFMVYLQKENIIDESGMPKERFSAEFPKEGPSILRIQQVVRGDSAAYFCASSPLPQAYETQYFGPGTRLLVL.

Comment on this clone: The observed sequence ends 3 residues before the CDR3 terminus, with the missing tail filled in from the germline J gene. V is TRBV5-1 and J is TRBJ2-1; no clear D. V was clipped by 4 bases and J by 1 base, with 9 bases between them. This CDR3 has 14 residues. Germline V gene data show CDR1 as SGHRS and CDR2 as YFSETQ. The CDR3 bases that were read are TGCGCCAGCAGCCCAGGTACGTCCTACAATGAG. It encodes CASSPGTSYNE. The full CDR3 sequence reads CASSPGTSYNEQFF.

Concerning this clone itself: Read sequence stops 3 residues before the CDR3 end, and the germline J gene provides the missing end. The V gene is TRBV20-1, the J gene TRBJ2-3; 10 bases are shared with TRBD2. The CDR3 consists of 14 residues. V shed 2 bases, J shed 8 bases, and the junction held 7 bases outside the gene matches. Germline V gives CDR1 DFQATT, CDR2 SNEGSKA (reference sequence). This CDR3 reads CSARPLAGAGTQYF. Partial CDR3 DNA: TGCAGTGCTAGACCCCTAGCGGGAGCGGGTACG.

As for this clone: The CDR3 extends 3 residues past the end of the read, so its final part is completed from the germline J gene. The V and J genes are TRBV19 and TRBJ1-4, with 7 bases fitting TRBD1. V trimming: 6 bases; J trimming: 0 bases; junction bases outside the gene matches: 10. The CDR3 has 17 residues. CDR1 is LNHDA and CDR2 is SQIVND in the germline V gene (reference sequence). The CDR3 loop is CASRPTGVPATNEKLFF. The CDR3 DNA, read in part, is TGTGCCAGTAGACCAACAGGGGTCCCGGCAACTAATGAAAAA. Combining the CDR3 with reference TRBV19 and TRBJ1-4 gives the whole variable domain DGGITQSPKYLFRKEGQNVTLSCEQNLNHDAMYWYRQDPGQGLRLIYYSQIVNDFQKGDIAEGYSVSREKKESFPLTVTSAQKNPTAFYLCASRPTGVPATNEKLFFGSGTQLSVL.

As to this clone: The missing CDR3 end, 3 residues past where the read stops, is filled in from the germline J gene. V is TRBV29-1 and J is TRBJ1-1; D remains ambiguous. V lost 7 bases and J lost 2, with 11 bases in between. CDR1 and CDR2 from the germline V gene are SQVTM and ANQGSEA. The CDR3 has 12 amino acids. CDR3 region: CSGARGNTEAFF. CDR3 bases read: TGCAGCGGGGCGCGGGGAAACACTGAA.

CDR3 amino acids: CAWSRNSGYTF. CDR3 DNA, as far as it was read: TGTGCCTGGAGTAGGAACAGCGGC. The V and J genes are TRBV30 and TRBJ1-2; the D is unclear. The missing CDR3 end, 3 residues past where the read stops, is filled in from the germline J gene. The CDR3 totals 11 residues. Germline CDR1 GTSNPN, CDR2 SVGIG (reference sequence).

Remarks on this clone: Read sequence stops 3 residues before the CDR3 end, and the germline J gene provides the missing end. This rearrangement joins TRBV7-9 to TRBJ1-1; D unclear. Per the germline V gene, CDR1 is SEHNR and CDR2 is FQNEAQ (reference sequence). The CDR3 has 13 residues. The V end was cut by 2 bases, the J end by 5 bases, with 9 bases between. Incomplete CDR3 DNA: TGTGCCAGCAGCTTATCTTCCGGGACTGAA. It specifies CASSLSSGTE. From start to end, the CDR3 is CASSLSSGTEAFF.